This T cell receptor (beta chain) originates from a study of Tregs in tolerant kidney transplant recipients. Study conclusions and caveats: Antigen-driven expansion was suggested because donor-specific Tregs expanded more than all Tregs in tolerant patients. Expanding Tregs on activated donor B cells appeared to best identify donor-specific TCRbeta clones.

In regard to this clone: Its antigen is currently unknown.

Profiling relied on immunoSEQ multiplex PCR, and the TCRdb table lists in-frame clones only, not all of them. The sample has about 100,000 clones, nearly 90% seen once; the top ten hold around 0.35%. V trimming: 5 bases; J trimming: 7 bases; junction bases outside the gene matches: 9. CDR1 is SGHTA, CDR2 FQGNSA, per germline. The CDR3 sequence is 14 residues long. Unstimulated Tregs (CD4+CD25+CD127-) and CD4+CD25- non-Tregs were sorted from PBMCs. The sequenced sample was CD4+ T cells from blood, obtained before the transplant. The chain links TRBV7-2 to TRBJ1-2; 8 bases align to TRBD1. The receptor was isolated from a human donor who received a combined kidney and bone marrow transplant. The CDR3 spells CASSLGQGSGGYTF. As DNA, the CDR3 is TGTGCCAGCAGCCTCGGACAGGGAAGTGGTGGCTACACCTTC.